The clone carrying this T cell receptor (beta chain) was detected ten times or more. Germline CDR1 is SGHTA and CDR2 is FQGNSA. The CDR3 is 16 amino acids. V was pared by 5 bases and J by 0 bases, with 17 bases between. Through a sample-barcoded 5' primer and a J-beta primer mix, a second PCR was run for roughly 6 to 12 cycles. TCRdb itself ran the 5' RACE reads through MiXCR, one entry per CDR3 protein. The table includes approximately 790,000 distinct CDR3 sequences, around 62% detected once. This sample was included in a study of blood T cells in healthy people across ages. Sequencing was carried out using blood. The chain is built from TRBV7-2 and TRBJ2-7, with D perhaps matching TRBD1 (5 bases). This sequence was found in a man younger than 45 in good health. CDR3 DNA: TGTGCCAGCAGCCCGCATACAGGCCGAATCTCCTACGAGCAGTACTTC. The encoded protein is CASSPHTGRISYEQYF.